This T cell receptor beta chain was identified in a study of technical replicates of blood from a handful of donors. Trimming took off 9 bases at V and 4 bases at J, with 21 bases between the two ends. The CDR3 covers 15 residues. Germline CDR1 is LNHDA and CDR2 is SQIVND (reference sequence). Profiling relied on immunoSEQ multiplex PCR, and the TCRdb table lists in-frame clones only, not all of them. Among approximately 97,000 clones listed, 96% were seen once. This clonotype was obtained from a human donor in good health. Specimen: T cells isolated from PBMCs. The V and J genes are TRBV19 and TRBJ1-2, with D maybe TRBD1 (6 bases). The CDR3 DNA reads as TGTGCCAGCACATATGACAGGAGAAGTGCCTATGGCTACACCTTC. Its translation: CASTYDRRSAYGYTF.